Given below is one T cell receptor (beta chain) in context. This receptor's antigen is unknown. Base qualities are not recorded, but no much larger clone differs from it by a single base. This record comes from a study of cytomegalovirus exposure and HLA in healthy donors (dated by TCRdb to 2016 to 2017). About the investigation overall: An earlier analysis of 587 of the donors reported 250 to 350 Gb of sequence data and 117 million unique TCR beta sequences obtained from about 170 million T cells. An early release covering some 640 HLA-typed donors comprised about 320 gigabases of sequencing data and tens of millions of unique TCR sequences. Of the roughly 390 genotyped donors, 75% to 85% were placed in the genetic ancestry cluster associated with self-reported Caucasian donors. The study aimed to test whether cataloging public T cell receptors could reveal signatures of past pathogen exposure. The T cell repertoires of 670 or so subjects were profiled by immunosequencing and related to cytomegalovirus serostatus. A separate validation cohort of over 95 different subjects was used in addition to the roughly 620-subject first cohort. To predict cytomegalovirus infection status, the study brought together high-throughput TCR immunosequencing, statistical association of individual TCRs with disease status, and machine learning. A later analysis re-examined previously published TCR beta repertoires from 610 or so donors and added high-resolution HLA genotyping to investigate patterns of TCR occurrence. Rather than drawing on any new phenotypic data, the later analysis identified candidate immune exposures from TCR beta sequences and the way those sequences occurred across donors. An earlier analysis of nearly 600 of the donors applied high-throughput TCR beta sequencing to assess whether each TCR beta V gene segment acted as functional or pseudogenic. Donor age, sex, ethnicity and CMV serostatus were collected together with the repertoire data. A later genetic analysis used genome-wide SNP genotypes for about 60% of the roughly 700 donors, treating that subset as a discovery cohort. All discovery cohort repertoires had been generated using a single sequencing platform. HLA typing covered class I and class II loci at four-digit resolution. The number of typed donors differed by locus: roughly 629-630 for A, B, C, DRB1 and DQB1; 500 to 550 for DQA1; approximately 610 for DPA1; and roughly 470 for DPB1. Because of strong linkage in the cohort, five DR-DQ haplotypes were treated as single units for association and clustering. On average, about 200,000 unique TCR beta nucleotide sequences were sequenced per donor among more than 350 genotyped donors of the cohort, with approximately 18% of those sequences being non-productive.

Overall study results and their limits: Because HLA typing was missing for some donors at each locus, association tests included only the typed subset. While some public TCRs were present in many individuals, most TCR sequences turned up only very rarely across donors. In a later analysis, TCR association rates were found to vary across HLA loci, with the most associated TCRs seen for DRB1 alleles and the fewest for HLA-C alleles. Strong co-occurrence of HLA alleles, especially DR and DQ, made assigning TCR associations to individual alleles difficult. The cohort was sequenced for TCR beta chains only, and without alpha or paired-chain data the features that could be detected were limited. In a later analysis, HLA-associated TCR beta chains showed more clonal expansion and lower generation probabilities than non-associated chains that were equally common. It was suggested by the authors that the approach could potentially be generalized to other disease states and immunological phenotypes. A later analysis reported that several top co-occurrence clusters appeared linked to parvovirus B19, influenza, CMV and Epstein-Barr virus. The classifier was reported to diagnose cytomegalovirus status with high specificity and sensitivity in both the original cohort and the validation cohort. The 87-base-pair reads could not distinguish some IMGT-functional V segments, including TRBV6-2 and TRBV6-3, so those segments were excluded. Specific HLA alleles were associated with about 17,000 TCR beta sequences at a false discovery rate of 0.05 in a later analysis. In the study, about 150 TCR beta chains were listed as associated with cytomegalovirus. A group of highly shared sequence variants was considered likely to be a technical artifact of the sequencing pipeline. In a later genetic analysis, fewer N-insertions in productive TCRs were reported among donors in an Asian-associated ancestry cluster than the approximately 670-donor mean. In an earlier analysis of some 640 of the donors, most TCR beta V segments were observed in productive rearrangements about 90% or about 30% of the time, broadly matching IMGT annotations. Three of the identified cytomegalovirus-associated TCR beta chains were confirmed in vitro to be specific for cytomegalovirus antigens. A further reported finding was that TCR beta sequences accurately predicted the HLA-A and HLA-B alleles for most subjects in the first cohort. Linkage disequilibrium might explain the correlated functional status among segregating V segments, but an unknown experimental factor could not be ruled out. Sequencing depth was assumed to be roughly uniform across donors in the presence/absence analyses, though that assumption may not hold. V-gene and J-gene trimming of TCR beta chains was associated with a missense DCLRE1C variant in a later genetic analysis, and the association was replicated in an independent cohort. In a later analysis, most CMV-associated TCR beta chains were found to appear HLA-restricted, with HLA associations seemingly driven largely by CMV exposure. Because counts were too low, more than 15 rarely observed V segments, including chromosome 9 orphons, were left out of the earlier analysis of several hundred of the donors. The only immune exposure information available for the cohort was CMV serostatus.

The library relied on the immunoSEQ multiplex PCR assay. A mixture of 60 forward primers for TCR Vbeta segments and 13 reverse primers for TCR Jbeta segments was used in the multiplex PCR. Amplification of the CDR3 region of rearranged TCR beta genes was performed with a multiplex PCR assay on genomic DNA. Amplified TCR beta libraries were sequenced as 87-base-pair reads on the Illumina HiSeq System. Processing in the source paper ran as follows. In a later analysis, tens of millions of unique TCR beta chains were counted across the 500 to 700 repertoires, and approximately 9.9 million of these chains were shared by at least two donors. Raw reads were error-corrected and collapsed into unique sequences by a nearest-neighbor algorithm in which closely related sequences were merged to remove PCR and sequencing errors. Alignment of CDR3 sequences to IMGT reference sequences was used to assign V, D and J gene segments. Each retained sequence needed at least a six-nucleotide match to both a V gene segment and a J gene segment. A rearrangement counted as productive if the CDR3 had no stop codons and remained in frame with V and J, and every other rearrangement counted as non-productive. Following IMGT convention, CDR3 was defined as the stretch from the second conserved V-encoded cysteine up to the conserved J-encoded phenylalanine. Sequences without an unambiguous match to a single V gene segment were excluded from the earlier analysis of 500 to 700 of the donors. In an earlier analysis of 587 of the donors, V segments were called functional above 56.7% productive rearrangements and were called segregating when the between-donor standard deviation exceeded 5%. A statistical classification framework was built to diagnose cytomegalovirus status from the catalog of TCR beta chain sequences. A later analysis assigned V and J genes by comparing TCR nucleotide sequences with IMGT/GENE-DB human TR gene sequences. In a later analysis, CDR3 sequences and most-parsimonious VDJ recombination scenarios were assigned using the TCRdist pipeline. In a later analysis, every TCR beta chain was defined by the combination of its CDR3 amino acid sequence and its V-gene family, and reads without a unique V-gene family were dropped. In a later analysis, 550 to 650 highly shared, low-generation-probability nucleotide sequences were removed to address suspected cross-contamination and a sequencing artifact. A later analysis calculated a clonal expansion index for each public chain from normalized within-repertoire ranks of inferred template counts. In a later analysis, generation probabilities were computed with a VDJ recombination model fitted to out-of-frame rearrangements, and the resulting probabilities were checked against IGoR. Hypergeometric tests were used in a later analysis to score TCR-TCR, TCR-HLA and TCR-CMV co-occurrence, with a repertoire-size bias correction applied to the TCR pairs. A later analysis estimated false discovery rates by permuting HLA or CMV assignments 20 times. In a later analysis, co-occurring TCRs were grouped with DBSCAN, and TCRdist sequence similarity was added when clustering was performed within HLA-allele-positive subsets. Repertoires with fewer than 30,000 or more than 120,000 public chains were left out of co-occurrence clustering, as were a handful of repertoires with anomalous nucleotide sharing. In its TCRdb copy, this immuneACCESS table keeps in-frame sequences only and misses some clones. Where compared with another copy, unresolved V genes explain less than half of these, and the others have no known cause. V, J and clone size were drawn from that table, and D and trimming were deduced from the DNA. Present in this sample are 130,000 or so clones, roughly three fifths of which were seen just once. 1.5% of the sample is taken by the ten largest.

CDR1 and CDR2 were assigned from the germline V gene (reference sequence) as LNHNV and YYDKDF. The junction shows trimming of 9 bases on V and 0 bases on J, plus 15 bases between the germline ends. The CDR3 has 16 amino acids, counting the end cysteine and phenylalanine. The only DNA kept is the CDR3, 48 bases in frame from the first base. The cohort consisted of 600 to 700 healthy bone marrow donors. Cohort members were all nominally healthy when sampled, although unrecorded immune exposures were likely present. The donor tested CMV seronegative, placing the donor among the 300 to 450 seronegative members of the cohort. Every donor gave a peripheral blood sample, and the peripheral blood mononuclear cells from that sample were used for TCR beta sequencing. The Qiagen DNeasy Blood Extraction Kit was used to extract genomic DNA from the blood cell samples.

This clonotype was sampled from a man aged 18 to 29 in good health and CMV-seronegative. This sequence uses TRBV15 and TRBJ2-6; the D gene is perhaps TRBD2, on 5 matching bases. The sequenced sample consisted of PBMCs. This receptor has the CDR3 CATGGGRFSGANVLTF. The base sequence is TGTGCCACGGGTGGAGGTCGTTTCTCTGGGGCCAACGTCCTGACTTTC. The variable domain in full, with residues beyond the CDR3 obtained from the reference TRBV15 and TRBJ2-6 genes, is DAMVIQNPRYQVTQFGKPVTLSCSQTLNHNVMYWYQQKSSQAPKLLFHYYDKDFNNEADTPDNFQSRRPNTSFCFLDIRSPGLGDTAMYLCATGGGRFSGANVLTFGAGSRLTVL.